This T cell receptor (beta chain) is drawn from a study of T-cell memory formation after mild COVID-19. Findings and caveats of the study: Balance between CD4 and CD8 was seen in clones contracting day 15 to 85, and a CD4+ lean was seen in later expanders.

TCRdb re-called the 5' RACE reads with MiXCR, one entry per CDR3 protein. This table holds about 270,000 distinct CDR3 sequences, 15% to 20% found once. This CDR3 has 14 residues. The V gene's germline CDR1 is SGHAT and CDR2 FQNNGV. V was pared by 5 bases and J by 6 bases, with 7 bases of the junction left unmatched. Worth noting for this clonotype: Antigen unknown.

The genes are TRBV11-2 and TRBJ2-7, with 10 bases that match TRBD1. What was sequenced was PBMCs or a T cell subset sorted from them (not recorded which). The sequence was collected from a man younger than 35 who had mild COVID-19 (a few samples of this study predate the infection). Cell type and time point are not known. CDR3 nucleotides: TGTGCCAGCAGCGAGCTCGACAGGGGGCTCGAGCAGTACGTC. Translation gives CASSELDRGLEQYV.